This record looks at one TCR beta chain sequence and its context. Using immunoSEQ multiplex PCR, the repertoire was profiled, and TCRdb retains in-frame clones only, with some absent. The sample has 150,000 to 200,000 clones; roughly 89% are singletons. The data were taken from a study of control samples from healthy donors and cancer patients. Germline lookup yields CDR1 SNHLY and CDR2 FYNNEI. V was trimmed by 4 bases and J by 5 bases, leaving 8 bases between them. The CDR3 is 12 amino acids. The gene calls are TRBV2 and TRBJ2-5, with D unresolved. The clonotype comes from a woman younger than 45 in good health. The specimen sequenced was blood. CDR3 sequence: CASSAAGETQYF. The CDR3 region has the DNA TGTGCCAGCAGTGCAGCTGGGGAGACCCAGTACTTC.